This T cell receptor (beta chain) comes out of a study of shared clonotypes between healthy human individuals. Germline values: CDR1 SEHNR, CDR2 FQNEAQ (reference sequence). The germline V and J ends were trimmed by 5 bases and 2 bases, with 15 bases remaining between them. The CDR3 length is 15 residues. Produced via immunoSEQ multiplex PCR; TCRdb's table is partial and in-frame only. The profile shows a few hundred thousand clones, approximately 97% of them singletons. This clonotype originated in a woman aged 30 to 39 in good health. The chain carries TRBV7-9 and TRBJ1-2, with D hard to call. The specimen sequenced was naive CD4+ T cells sorted from blood. Noted subset: CD45RA+ positively selected. The CDR3 sequence is CASSPPYQFNYGYTF. CDR3 nucleotide sequence: TGTGCCAGCAGCCCGCCCTACCAGTTCAACTATGGCTACACCTTC.